This TCR beta chain is from a study of vaccination and CD4 T cells after COVID-19. Study-level background: The authors exposed cells to overlapping spike peptides derived from SARS-CoV-2, HCoV-NL63, HCoV-OC43 and HCoV-229E.

This clonotype was found a few times. What it binds is not known. The study sequenced cultured CD4+ T cell DNA using the Oncomine TCR Beta short-read assay. Extraction of genomic DNA was performed on cultured CD4+ T cells. TCRdb re-derived calls from the PCR reads in MiXCR, one entry per CDR3 protein. The sample shows thousands of distinct CDR3 sequences, 30% to 40% of them seen only once. Documented treatment: approximately nine-day PBMC culture with coronavirus spike peptide pools or control peptides (ViraFEST assay). Gathered ahead of the COVID-19 pandemic (2011-2018) were the CD4+ T cells of the unexposed donor. Trimming took 1 base from V and 1 from J; bases not matched to a gene: 5. CDR1 is SNHLY and CDR2 is FYNNEI in the germline V gene. The CDR3 is 16 amino acids.

The gene calls are TRBV2 and TRBJ2-3; TRBD2 matches at 7 bases. The sequence derives from a human donor in good health. Sequencing input: CD4+ T cells from blood, cultured in vitro. CDR3 residues: CASSEVASGRTDTQYF. The CDR3 bases are TGTGCCAGCAGTGAAGTAGCTAGCGGCCGCACAGATACGCAGTATTTT.